These 14 T cell receptor beta chains were sequenced from one sample in a study of cytomegalovirus exposure and HLA in healthy donors. In the PCR, 60 Vbeta and 13 Jbeta primers were used. Data came from immunoSEQ multiplex PCR; TCRdb stores just in-frame clones and leaves some out. This table holds 80,000 to 130,000 clones, around 79% found once. The sequenced material came from PBMCs. Receptor source: a male donor in good health and CMV-seropositive.

The V gene is TRBV7-2, the J gene TRBJ2-2; tentatively, D is TRBD2 (6 bases). Between the trimmed V and J ends, which lost 4 bases and 0 bases, there was a span of 12 bases. Germline lookup yields CDR1 SGHTA and CDR2 FQGNSA. This CDR3 region has 16 residues. CDR3 sequence reads: CASSSNGGANTGELFF. CDR3 in DNA: TGTGCCAGCAGCTCCAACGGCGGGGCGAACACCGGGGAGCTGTTTTTT.

This clone was detected only a few times. J is TRBJ1-2 and V is TRBV2, with a weak D call TRBD1 (6 bases). Germline V lookup: CDR1 SNHLY, CDR2 FYNNEI. The V end lost 3 bases, the J end lost 6 bases, and 14 bases lay between the germline ends. The CDR3 length is 14 residues. This chain's CDR3 is CASSDGWDNNGYTF. The CDR3 bases are TGTGCCAGCAGTGATGGATGGGACAATAATGGCTACACCTTC.

V gene TRBV5-1 combines with J gene TRBJ1-2, with D maybe TRBD1 (5 bases). The CDR3 is 14 amino acids. V lost 0 bases to trimming and J lost 8 bases, with 14 bases between them. From germline, CDR1 is SGHRS and CDR2 YFSETQ. The CDR3 nucleotides read TGCGCCAGCAGCTTGGCCGTCGGGGGATGGGGCTACACCTTC. Residues: CASSLAVGGWGYTF.

The chain employs TRBV2 and TRBJ2-3; TRBD1 might be the D (5 bases). Trimming took off 6 bases at V and 0 bases at J, with 10 bases between the two ends. Germline lookup yields CDR1 SNHLY and CDR2 FYNNEI. The CDR3 length is 14 residues. The CDR3 bases are TGTGCCAGCAGAAACAGGCCTAGCACAGATACGCAGTATTTT. Its protein is CASRNRPSTDTQYF.

The rearrangement links TRBV30 to TRBJ2-7; TRBD2 is a possible D gene (7 bases). The V end lost 3 bases, the J end lost 4 bases, and 19 bases lay between the germline ends. The CDR3 totals 15 residues. Per germline, CDR1 GTSNPN and CDR2 SVGIG (reference sequence). The CDR3 nucleotides read TGTGCCTGGAGACCCCGAGGGGGGGCGTATTACGAGCAGTACTTC. Encoded protein: CAWRPRGGAYYEQYF.

The chain employs TRBV6-5 and TRBJ2-5; 7 positions match TRBD2. The CDR3 totals 14 residues. Looked up from germline, CDR1 is MNHEY and CDR2 is SVGAGI. Germline trimming cut 10 bases from V and 5 bases from J; bases unmatched to any gene: 13. CDR3 loop: CATGGSGVGETQYF. DNA of the CDR3: TGTGCCACCGGGGGGAGCGGGGTAGGCGAGACCCAGTACTTC.

V gene TRBV6-1 combines with J gene TRBJ2-7; D is perhaps TRBD1 (5 bases). CDR3 length equals 14 residues. Trimming left V 3 bases short and J 7 bases short, with 16 bases between. Germline lookup yields CDR1 MNHNS and CDR2 SASEGT. The CDR3 DNA sequence: TGTGCCAGCAGTGACTCAGGCAGGGATGGGGAGCAGTACTTC. Translating it yields CASSDSGRDGEQYF.

CDR3 nucleotide sequence: TGTGCCAGCAGCGCCGATGCGTATGGCTACACCTTC. This gives the protein CASSADAYGYTF. The chain carries TRBV5-4 and TRBJ1-2; D is undetermined. This CDR3 has 12 amino acids. The germline V gene encodes CDR1 SGHNT and CDR2 YYREEE (reference sequence). V lost 4 bases and J 5 bases, leaving 9 bases between the germline ends.

The chain employs TRBV4-2 and TRBJ2-2; the D gene is possibly TRBD1 (6 bases). Trimming removed 1 base from V and 0 bases from J, with 15 bases in between. This CDR3 is 18 amino acids long. Germline V gene data show CDR1 as LGHNA and CDR2 as YNFKEQ. CDR3 region: CASSQAGRGPSNTGELFF. The CDR3 region has the DNA TGTGCCAGCAGCCAAGCTGGCAGGGGCCCTTCGAACACCGGGGAGCTGTTTTTT.

The sample holds a few counts of this clone. The rearrangement joins TRBV5-8 to TRBJ1-4; 7 positions match TRBD1. The junction had 9 bases not matched to a gene; V was cut back by 1 base and J by 6 bases. The CDR3 runs 16 residues. The V gene's germline CDR1 is SGHTS and CDR2 YDEGEE. CDR3 coding DNA: TGTGCCAGCAGCTTGTATTTGACAGGGCTAGATGAAAAACTGTTTTTT. Protein: CASSLYLTGLDEKLFF.

The DNA of the CDR3 is TGCGCCAGCAGTGACTATGCGAACGACTTGGTGGTGGTGTACGAGCAGTACTTC. Translating gives CASSDYANDLVVVYEQYF. This rearrangement joins TRBV10-2 to TRBJ2-7; no clear D gene. CDR1 and CDR2 (germline): WSHSY, SAAADI. Trimming pared 3 bases from V and 4 bases from J, leaving 25 bases between. The CDR3 runs to 18 residues.

The chain combines TRBV21-1 with TRBJ1-2; the table calls TRBD1, which could not be checked here. TRBV21-1 is a documented pseudogene. The CDR3 length is 13 residues. CDR3 in DNA: TGTGCCAGCACCGAGTCAGGGGCCCCTGGCTACACCTTC. Amino acid sequence: CASTESGAPGYTF.

The chain is built from TRBV5-4 and TRBJ1-1, with D unclear. V lost 0 bases to trimming and J lost 4 bases, with 10 bases between them. Germline assignment: CDR1 SGHNT and CDR2 YYREEE (reference sequence). CDR3 length equals 14 residues. For the CDR3, the DNA is TGTGCCAGCAGCTTGGACCGTGTTAGCACTGAAGCTTTCTTT. Its protein is CASSLDRVSTEAFF.

This clone was observed once. V gene TRBV15 combines with J gene TRBJ1-1, with D hard to call. The germline CDR1 and CDR2 sequences are LNHNV and YYDKDF (reference sequence). The CDR3 is 13 amino acids. Trimming cost V 5 bases and J 0 bases, with 7 bases left between them. The CDR3 reads CATSSQVNTEAFF. CDR3 nucleotide sequence: TGTGCCACCAGCTCTCAGGTGAACACTGAAGCTTTCTTT.